Below, 22 T cell receptor beta chains from the same sample are listed, as sequenced in a study of CD8 T cells in ankylosing spondylitis. A single record per CDR3 protein comes from TCRdb applying MiXCR to the 5' RACE reads. The data show 190,000 or so distinct CDR3 sequences, 9.5% to 15% seen once. The material sequenced was blood, either unsorted or a sorted T cell fraction (not recorded which). Every receptor here comes from a male donor with ankylosing spondylitis or in good health (not recorded which).

This chain joins TRBV28 and TRBJ2-3, with D maybe TRBD2 (5 bases). The CDR3 runs to 16 residues. Trimming stripped 6 bases from V and 3 bases from J, with 19 bases between. Germline assignment: CDR1 MDHEN and CDR2 SYDVKM. The CDR3 loop reads CASSPFPGFRTDTQYF. CDR3 DNA sequence: TGTGCCAGCAGCCCATTCCCGGGATTTCGAACAGATACGCAGTATTTT.

This clonotype was observed a handful of times. J is TRBJ2-2 and V is TRBV24-1, with D hard to call. Germline assignment: CDR1 KGHDR and CDR2 SFDVKD. The CDR3 length is 14 residues. Trimming cost V 3 bases and J 7 bases, with 11 bases left between them. The CDR3 sequence: CATSDPHSIGELFF. CDR3 coding DNA: TGTGCCACCAGTGATCCCCATTCTATCGGGGAGCTGTTTTTT.

This clonotype was observed a few times. The rearrangement links TRBV12-3 or TRBV12-4 to TRBJ2-3; 9 positions match TRBD2. This CDR3 contains 15 residues. Trimming removed 1 base from V and 7 bases from J; junction bases left unmatched: 6. The CDR3 DNA is TGTGCCAGCAGTTTAGGGGGAGCGGGGGGAAATACGCAGTATTTT. Residues: CASSLGGAGGNTQYF.

The rearrangement uses TRBV14 and TRBJ2-1, with 8 positions matching TRBD2. The germline gives CDR1 SGHDN, CDR2 FVKESK. After removal of 2 bases from V and 0 bases from J, the junction contained 9 bases not matched to a gene. The CDR3 sequence is 18 residues long. CDR3 bases: TGTGCCAGCAGCCAATTCGGGAGGGTGGGCAGCTCCTACAATGAGCAGTTCTTC. Translated, it gives CASSQFGRVGSSYNEQFF.

CDR3 protein: CASSPAGLPFYEQYF. The CDR3 nucleotides read TGTGCCAGCTCACCGGCGGGACTTCCTTTCTACGAGCAGTACTTC. The V call is TRBV18, the J call TRBJ2-7, with D possibly being TRBD2 (6 bases). CDR3 size: 15 residues. With 3 bases removed from V and 3 bases from J, the gap between germline ends came to 15 bases. Germline V gives CDR1 KGHSH, CDR2 LQKENI.

This clonotype has more than one count but fewer than ten. This chain links TRBV11-2 with TRBJ2-1, with a possible D match to TRBD2 (6 bases). Germline loops: CDR1 SGHAT, CDR2 FQNNGV. Trimming took off 1 base at V and 3 bases at J, with 13 bases between the two ends. This CDR3 is built from 16 residues. The CDR3 loop reads CASSLVPGEHYNEQFF. The CDR3 bases are TGTGCCAGCAGCTTAGTCCCGGGAGAACACTACAATGAGCAGTTCTTC.

Written as DNA, the CDR3 is TGTGCCAGCAGCTCCCTACTAGCGGGAGTCTACAATGAGCAGTTCTTC. Protein product: CASSSLLAGVYNEQFF. V and J are TRBV11-2 and TRBJ2-1; 11 bases map to TRBD2. V was clipped by 4 bases and J by 3 bases; unmatched bases: 5. In germline, CDR1 is SGHAT, CDR2 FQNNGV. The CDR3 is 16 amino acids.

This clonotype was recorded many times. This rearrangement joins TRBV12-3 or TRBV12-4 to TRBJ2-1; 7 bases are shared with TRBD2. Trimming cost V 7 bases and J 1 base; bases outside gene matches: 7. The CDR3 is 15 amino acids. The CDR3 region is CASTSGLSSYNEQFF. Written as DNA, the CDR3 is TGTGCCAGCACCTCGGGACTAAGTTCCTACAATGAGCAGTTCTTC.

There are many counts of this clonotype. The V and J genes are TRBV5-1 and TRBJ1-1; 8 positions agree with TRBD1. The germline gives CDR1 SGHRS, CDR2 YFSETQ. J lost 1 base, V lost 4 bases, and 3 bases had no gene match. CDR3 length: 14 amino acids. CDR3 nucleotides: TGCGCCAGCAGCATAGGACAGGGGAACACTGAAGCTTTCTTT. Its protein product is CASSIGQGNTEAFF.

This clonotype occurred a few times. V usage is TRBV10-3 and J usage is TRBJ2-7, with 8 positions matching TRBD1. CDR1 and CDR2 (germline): ENHRY, SYGVKD. This CDR3 has 11 amino acids. Unmatched junction bases numbered 4, after V lost 9 bases and J lost 6 bases. CDR3 DNA: TGTGCCATTCGTGACAGGGGCGAGCAGTACTTC. The encoded protein is CAIRDRGEQYF.

This clonotype was detected a few times. The chain is built from TRBV9 and TRBJ1-3, with 7 bases that match TRBD1. CDR1 is SGDLS, CDR2 YYNGEE, per germline. Trimming removed 4 bases from V and 0 bases from J; junction bases left unmatched: 10. The CDR3 runs 17 residues. The DNA for the CDR3 is TGTGCCAGCAGCCCCCCCGGGACAGCACACTCTGGAAACACCATATATTTT. This encodes CASSPPGTAHSGNTIYF.

This clonotype came up many times. The chain links TRBV7-6 to TRBJ2-1, with D perhaps TRBD2 (6 bases). V lost 5 bases and J lost 0, with 17 bases in between. CDR1 SGHVS and CDR2 FNYEAQ come from the germline V gene. CDR3 length: 17 residues. CDR3 nucleotides: TGTGCCAGCAGCCTCCTACTAGCCCAGAGCTCCTACAATGAGCAGTTCTTC. It encodes CASSLLLAQSSYNEQFF.

This chain joins TRBV27 and TRBJ2-7; D not certain. CDR1 MNHEY and CDR2 SMNVEV come from the germline V gene (reference sequence). The length of the CDR3 is 13 residues. The V gene lost 2 bases and the J gene lost 3 bases, with 8 bases spanning the gap. CDR3 coding DNA: TGTGCCAGCAGTTTAGGTAGATACTACGAGCAGTACTTC. Translating gives CASSLGRYYEQYF.

V gene TRBV12-3 or TRBV12-4 combines with J gene TRBJ1-6; D unclear. The CDR3 contains 13 residues. Trimming took 4 bases from V and 9 from J, leaving 10 bases between them. CDR3 in DNA: TGTGCCAGCAGTTGGGTCTTTTTTTCACCCCTCCACTTT. This sequence encodes CASSWVFFSPLHF.

The CDR3 spells CSASTDSLRIVYEQYF. The DNA of the CDR3 is TGCAGTGCTAGCACGGACAGTTTAAGAATAGTCTACGAGCAGTACTTC. The genes are TRBV20-1 and TRBJ2-7, with D tentatively TRBD1 (6 bases). Looked up from germline, CDR1 is DFQATT and CDR2 is SNEGSKA (reference sequence). This CDR3 has 16 amino acids. V was pared by 3 bases and J by 3 bases, with 21 bases between.

The chain couples TRBV11-2 to TRBJ2-7, with D possibly being TRBD1 (5 bases). V gave up 5 bases and J gave up 3 bases, with 11 bases separating them. This CDR3 has 13 amino acids. CDR1 and CDR2 (germline): SGHAT, FQNNGV. The CDR3 nucleotides are TGTGCCAGCAGCCCCCCCGGACACTACGAGCAGTACTTC. Translated: CASSPPGHYEQYF.

This clonotype was recorded a few times. The rearrangement links TRBV18 to TRBJ2-7; D unresolved. V was clipped by 5 bases and J by 2 bases, with 10 bases between them. This CDR3 is 13 amino acids long. Germline CDR1 reads KGHSH; CDR2 reads LQKENI. This CDR3 is CASSIYRAYEQYF. The CDR3 DNA follows: TGTGCCAGCTCAATTTACAGAGCCTACGAGCAGTACTTC.

The DNA of the CDR3 is TGTGCCAGCAGCACGGAAGAGCAGTACTTC. Protein product: CASSTEEQYF. V is TRBV7-9 and J is TRBJ2-7; D gene uncertain. Trimming stripped 5 bases from V and 7 bases from J, with 6 bases between. CDR1 is SEHNR and CDR2 is FQNEAQ in the germline V gene (reference sequence). This CDR3 has 10 residues.

The V gene is TRBV7-9, the J gene TRBJ2-1, with D perhaps TRBD1 or TRBD2 (5 bases each). From germline, CDR1 is SEHNR and CDR2 FQNEAQ (reference sequence). V was clipped by 2 bases and J by 3 bases, with 17 bases between them. The CDR3 contains 17 residues. CDR3 sequence (DNA): TGTGCCAGCAGCTTATTTCCGGGACCCAACCTCTACAATGAGCAGTTCTTC. Amino acids: CASSLFPGPNLYNEQFF.

The table lists this clonotype with a count of one. The rearrangement links TRBV3-1 to TRBJ2-5; 9 nucleotides align to TRBD1. Germline V gives CDR1 LGHDT, CDR2 YNNKEL (reference sequence). The J segment lost 7 bases and the V segment lost 5 bases, leaving 14 bases of the junction unmatched. CDR3 length: 16 residues. CDR3 in amino acids: CASSYPTGGGEGTQYF. The CDR3 nucleotides are TGTGCCAGCAGCTATCCAACAGGGGGCGGTGAAGGGACCCAGTACTTC.

This clonotype was observed a handful of times. The gene calls are TRBV6-1 and TRBJ2-7, with D tentatively TRBD1 or TRBD2 (5 bases each). The CDR3 totals 14 residues. Germline CDR1 and CDR2: MNHNS and SASEGT. The V and J ends lost 6 bases and 2 bases respectively, with 14 bases between them. CDR3 coding DNA: TGTGCCAGCAGCCCCGGGGCGGTAGCCTACGAGCAGTACTTC. This codes for CASSPGAVAYEQYF.

Remarks on this clonotype: A much larger clone lies one base from this, so it may be a read error. V gene TRBV5-6 combines with J gene TRBJ2-3; D remains ambiguous. The CDR3 consists of 15 residues. Trimming shortened V by 1 base and J by 1 base, and 10 bases separated the two germline ends. Germline V lookup: CDR1 SGHDT, CDR2 YYEEEE. For the CDR3, the DNA is TGTGCCAGCAGCTTGACCGGTAACGGCACAGATACGCAGTATTTT. Translated: CASSLTGNGTDTQYF. Filled out from reference TRBV5-6 and TRBJ2-3, the complete variable domain reads DAGVTQSPTHLIKTRGQQVTLRCSPKSGHDTVSWYQQALGQGPQFIFQYYEEEERQRGNFPDRFSGHQFPNYSSELNVNALLLGDSALYLCASSLTGNGTDTQYFGPGTRLTVL.